This TCR beta chain emerged from a study of blood T cell repertoires in COVID-19. Overall study: From the United States, Italy and Spain came samples of acute and convalescent COVID-19. Sources were T cells, B-cell-depleted T cells, or PBMCs; the material itself was cDNA or gDNA.

The CDR3 sequence is 14 residues long. Trimming shortened V by 6 bases and J by 4 bases, and 18 bases separated the two germline ends. The germline V gene encodes CDR1 GTSNPN and CDR2 SVGIG (reference sequence). This clone was seen a single time. As originally analysed: Estimation of nucleated cell counts was performed using reference gene primer amplification. The table came from immunoSEQ multiplex PCR; TCRdb's copy has only in-frame clones and leaves some out. V, J and clone size reflect that table, while D and trimming were determined from the DNA. The sample holds 80,000 to 95,000 clones; 86% are singletons and the top ten take 25% to 30%.

The rearrangement links TRBV30 to TRBJ1-2; D remains ambiguous. Sequenced: peripheral blood. The TCR was taken from a man in his fifties or sixties with active or convalescent COVID-19. This CDR3 reads CACPRRVGPYGYTF. CDR3 bases: TGTGCCTGTCCGAGGAGGGTGGGCCCCTATGGCTACACCTTC.